The entry that follows covers one TCR beta chain sequence. What it recognizes is unknown. All the patients suffered relapse after autologous stem cell transplantation, and brentuximab vedotin exposure differed. The sample is drawn from a study of PD-1 blockade in classical Hodgkin lymphoma. In the study overall: Patients in the cohort were put on intravenous nivolumab, 3 mg/kg every 2 weeks. Study-level results: TCR diversity in CD4+, not CD8+, cells rose significantly by C4D1.

Repertoires were generated with immunoSEQ multiplex PCR, while TCRdb's copy carries only in-frame clones and drops some. The sample has more than 12,000 clones, approximately 82% seen once. The source was peripheral blood mononuclear cells (PBMCs), collected before the second cycle of nivolumab. The clonotype comes from a human donor with classical Hodgkin lymphoma.

As DNA, the CDR3 is TGCAGCGTCAGGGCAGCCTACGAGCAGTACTTC. Translated: CSVRAAYEQYF. This chain joins TRBV20-1 and TRBJ2-7, with a weak D call TRBD1 (5 bases). This CDR3 is 11 amino acids long. CDR1 is DFQATT and CDR2 is SNEGSKA in the germline V gene (reference sequence).